The 4 T cell receptor beta chains reported below all come from one sample, sequenced in a study of T cell changes during pregnancy in multiple sclerosis. Sequencing was performed with immunoSEQ multiplex PCR; in TCRdb, only in-frame clones are kept and a portion is missing. This table has around 67,000 clones, under 90% appearing once. The material sequenced was peripheral blood, taken after pregnancy. The receptors stem from a female donor in good health, enrolled as a control in a pregnancy study.

The rearrangement uses TRBV29-1 and TRBJ2-5; 8 bases are a match to TRBD1. J lost 9 bases, V lost 7 bases, and 16 bases had no gene match. This CDR3 spans 14 amino acids. The germline V gene has CDR1 SQVTM and CDR2 ANQGSEA. The CDR3 DNA follows: TGCAGCGCCCCCTCCGGGACAGGTCTCGGGGCCCAGTACTTC. Encoded protein: CSAPSGTGLGAQYF.

This chain joins TRBV19 and TRBJ2-3; D possibly corresponds to TRBD1 (6 bases). The V and J ends lost 4 bases and 3 bases respectively, with 14 bases between them. The length of the CDR3 is 15 residues. Per germline, CDR1 LNHDA and CDR2 SQIVND (reference sequence). CDR3 amino acids: CASSKNRAGTDTQYF. The CDR3 coding sequence is TGTGCCAGTAGTAAAAACAGGGCTGGGACAGATACGCAGTATTTT. Using reference TRBV19 and TRBJ2-3 for the parts outside the CDR3, the full variable domain is DGGITQSPKYLFRKEGQNVTLSCEQNLNHDAMYWYRQDPGQGLRLIYYSQIVNDFQKGDIAEGYSVSREKKESFPLTVTSAQKNPTAFYLCASSKNRAGTDTQYFGPGTRLTVL.

The chain employs TRBV27 and TRBJ2-7; 7 bases are shared with TRBD2. The germline CDR1 and CDR2 sequences are MNHEY and SMNVEV (reference sequence). This CDR3 spans 16 amino acids. V lost 3 bases and J lost 5; bases outside the gene matches: 13. The CDR3 sequence is CASSFSSGVISHEQYF. CDR3 coding DNA: TGTGCCAGCAGTTTTTCCAGCGGGGTAATATCTCACGAGCAGTACTTC.

V gene TRBV7-8 combines with J gene TRBJ1-1; TRBD1 matches 11 bases. The germline gives CDR1 SGHVS, CDR2 FQNEAQ. The V and J ends lost 5 bases and 6 bases, in that order; junction bases with no gene match: 8. This CDR3 spans 15 amino acids. CDR3 coding DNA: TGTGCCAGCAGCGAGGGACAGGGGGAAGGGGCTGAAGCTTTCTTT. Its protein product is CASSEGQGEGAEAFF. Based on the CDR3 plus reference TRBV7-8 and TRBJ1-1, the full variable domain is GAGVSQSPRYKVAKRGQDVALRCDPISGHVSLFWYQQALGQGPEFLTYFQNEAQLDKSGLPSDRFFAERPEGSVSTLKIQRTQQEDSAVYLCASSEGQGEGAEAFFGQGTRLTVV.